This T cell receptor (beta chain) stems from a study of CD8+ T cells in alopecia areata. This clone was counted only a few times. Following RNA extraction, reverse transcription yielded cDNA that acted as the sequencing template. The assay was immunoSEQ multiplex PCR, and TCRdb's table has in-frame clones only and misses some. The sample has approximately 210,000 clones, approximately 72% seen once. CDR3 size: 13 residues. The ends were cut back, 4 bases at V and 1 base at J, with 10 bases in the middle. Per the germline V gene, CDR1 is SQVTM and CDR2 is ANQGSEA. The sample's treatment: oral pan-JAK inhibitor, 5-10 mg twice daily.

This chain links TRBV29-1 with TRBJ1-1; no clear D gene. Sequencing was performed on CD4+ T cells sorted from blood, taken at approximately week 42, from a patient treated with tofacitinib. The clonotype comes from a human donor with alopecia areata. The CDR3 DNA sequence: TGCAGCGTTGCTGAGCGGACGAACACTGAAGCTTTCTTT. Translating it yields CSVAERTNTEAFF. Based on the CDR3 plus reference TRBV29-1 and TRBJ1-1, the full variable domain is SAVISQKPSRDICQRGTSLTIQCQVDSQVTMMFWYRQQPGQSLTLIATANQGSEATYESGFVIDKFPISRPNLTFSTLTVSNMSPEDSSIYLCSVAERTNTEAFFGQGTRLTVV.